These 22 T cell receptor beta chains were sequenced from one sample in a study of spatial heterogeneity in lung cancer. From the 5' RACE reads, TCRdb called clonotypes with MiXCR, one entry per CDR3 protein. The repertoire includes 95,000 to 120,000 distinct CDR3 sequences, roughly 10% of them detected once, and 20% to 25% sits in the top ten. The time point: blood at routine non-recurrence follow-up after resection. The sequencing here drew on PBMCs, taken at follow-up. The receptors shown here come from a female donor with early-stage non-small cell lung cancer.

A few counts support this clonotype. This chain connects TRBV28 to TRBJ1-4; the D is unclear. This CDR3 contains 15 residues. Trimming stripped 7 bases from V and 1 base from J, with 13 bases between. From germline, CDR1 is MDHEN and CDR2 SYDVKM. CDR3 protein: CASIPGSVTNEKLFF. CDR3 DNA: TGTGCCAGCATTCCGGGGAGTGTAACTAATGAAAAACTGTTTTTT.

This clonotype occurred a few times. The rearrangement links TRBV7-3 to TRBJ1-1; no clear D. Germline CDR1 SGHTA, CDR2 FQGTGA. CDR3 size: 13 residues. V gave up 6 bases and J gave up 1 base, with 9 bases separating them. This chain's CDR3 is CASRWSENTEAFF. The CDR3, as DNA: TGTGCCAGCAGATGGAGTGAGAACACTGAAGCTTTCTTT.

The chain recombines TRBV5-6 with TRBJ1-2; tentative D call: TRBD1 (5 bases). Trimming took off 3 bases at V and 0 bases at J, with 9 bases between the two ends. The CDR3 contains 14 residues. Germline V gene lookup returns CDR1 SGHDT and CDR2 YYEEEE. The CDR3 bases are TGTGCCAGCAGCTATAAGGGGACTAACTATGGCTACACCTTC. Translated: CASSYKGTNYGYTF. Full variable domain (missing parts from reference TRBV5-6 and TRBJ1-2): DAGVTQSPTHLIKTRGQQVTLRCSPKSGHDTVSWYQQALGQGPQFIFQYYEEEERQRGNFPDRFSGHQFPNYSSELNVNALLLGDSALYLCASSYKGTNYGYTFGSGTRLTVV.

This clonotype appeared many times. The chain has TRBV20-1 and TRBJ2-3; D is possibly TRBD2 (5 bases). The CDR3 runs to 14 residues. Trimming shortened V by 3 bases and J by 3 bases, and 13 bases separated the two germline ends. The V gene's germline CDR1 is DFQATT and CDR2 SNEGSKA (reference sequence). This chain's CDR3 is CSASTASWTDTQYF. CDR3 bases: TGCAGTGCTAGTACGGCTAGCTGGACAGATACGCAGTATTTT.

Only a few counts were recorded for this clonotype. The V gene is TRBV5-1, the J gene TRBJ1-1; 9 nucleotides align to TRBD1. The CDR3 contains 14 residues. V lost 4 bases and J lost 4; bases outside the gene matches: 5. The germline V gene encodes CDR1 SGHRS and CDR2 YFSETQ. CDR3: CASSTDRGATEAFF. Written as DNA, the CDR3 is TGCGCCAGCAGCACCGACAGGGGGGCCACTGAAGCTTTCTTT.

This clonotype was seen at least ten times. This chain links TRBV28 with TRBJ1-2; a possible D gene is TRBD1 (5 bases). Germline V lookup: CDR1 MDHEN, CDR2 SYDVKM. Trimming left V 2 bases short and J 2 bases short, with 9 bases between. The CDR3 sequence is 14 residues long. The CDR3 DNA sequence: TGTGCCAGCAGTTTAAGGGCAGGGAACTATGGCTACACCTTC. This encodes CASSLRAGNYGYTF.

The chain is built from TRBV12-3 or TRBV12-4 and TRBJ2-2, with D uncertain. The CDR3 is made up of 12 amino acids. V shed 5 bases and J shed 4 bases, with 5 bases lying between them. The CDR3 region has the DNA TGTGCCAGCAGTATATCCACCGGGGAGCTGTTTTTT. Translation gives CASSISTGELFF.

The CDR3 DNA follows: TGCGCCAGCAGCTCCCTAGACTCACGTAATTCACCCCTCCACTTT. Its protein product is CASSSLDSRNSPLHF. The J gene is TRBJ1-6, the V gene TRBV4-3; no firm D call. Germline loops: CDR1 LGHNA, CDR2 YSLEER. The CDR3 loop spans 15 amino acids. V lost 5 bases and J 6 bases, leaving 14 bases between the germline ends.

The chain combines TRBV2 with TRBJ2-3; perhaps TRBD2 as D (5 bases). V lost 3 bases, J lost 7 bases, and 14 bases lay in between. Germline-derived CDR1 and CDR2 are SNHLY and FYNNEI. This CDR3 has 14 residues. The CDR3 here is CASSDRLAVNTQYF. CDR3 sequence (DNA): TGTGCCAGCAGTGATCGGCTAGCAGTGAATACGCAGTATTTT.

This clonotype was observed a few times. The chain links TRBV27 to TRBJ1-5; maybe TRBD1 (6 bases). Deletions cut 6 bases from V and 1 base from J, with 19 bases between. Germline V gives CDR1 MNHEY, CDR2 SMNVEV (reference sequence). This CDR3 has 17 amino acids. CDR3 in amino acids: CASSNHPRTASNQPQHF. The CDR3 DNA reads TGTGCCAGCAGCAACCACCCCCGGACAGCAAGCAATCAGCCCCAGCATTTT.

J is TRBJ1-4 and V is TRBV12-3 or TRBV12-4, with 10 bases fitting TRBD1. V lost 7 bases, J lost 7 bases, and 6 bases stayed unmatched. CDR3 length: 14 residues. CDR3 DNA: TGTGCCAGCACCCCGGGACAGGGGCCTGAAAAACTGTTTTTT. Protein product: CASTPGQGPEKLFF.

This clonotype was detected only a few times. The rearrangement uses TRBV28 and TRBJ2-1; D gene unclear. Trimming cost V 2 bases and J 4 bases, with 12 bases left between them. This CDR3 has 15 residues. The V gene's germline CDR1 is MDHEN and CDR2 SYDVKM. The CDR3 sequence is CASSLRRRVYNEQFF. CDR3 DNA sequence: TGTGCCAGCAGTTTAAGACGGCGAGTTTACAATGAGCAGTTCTTC.

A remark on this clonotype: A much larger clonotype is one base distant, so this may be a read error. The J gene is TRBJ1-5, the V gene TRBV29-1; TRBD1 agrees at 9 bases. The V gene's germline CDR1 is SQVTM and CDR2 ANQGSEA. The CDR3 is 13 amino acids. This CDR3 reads CRVGTGQEQPQHF. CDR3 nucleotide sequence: TGCAGAGTGGGGACAGGGCAAGAGCAGCCCCAGCATTTT.

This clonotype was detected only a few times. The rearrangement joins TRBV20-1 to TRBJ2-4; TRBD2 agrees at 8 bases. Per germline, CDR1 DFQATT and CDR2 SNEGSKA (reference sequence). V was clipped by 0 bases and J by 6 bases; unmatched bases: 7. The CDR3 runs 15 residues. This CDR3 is CSARDPAGVVNIQYF. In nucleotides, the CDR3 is TGCAGTGCTAGAGACCCAGCGGGAGTGGTAAACATTCAGTACTTC.

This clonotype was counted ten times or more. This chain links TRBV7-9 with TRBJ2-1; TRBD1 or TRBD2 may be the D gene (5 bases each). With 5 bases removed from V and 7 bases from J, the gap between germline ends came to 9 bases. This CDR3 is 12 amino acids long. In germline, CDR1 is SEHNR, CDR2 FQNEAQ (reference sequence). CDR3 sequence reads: CASSTGPNEQFF. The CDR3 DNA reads TGTGCCAGCAGCACGGGACCGAATGAGCAGTTCTTC.

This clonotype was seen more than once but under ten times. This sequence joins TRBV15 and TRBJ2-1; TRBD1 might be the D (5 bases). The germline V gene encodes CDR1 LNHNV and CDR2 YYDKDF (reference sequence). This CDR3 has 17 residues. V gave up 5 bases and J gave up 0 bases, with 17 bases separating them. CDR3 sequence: CATSGETPDSSYNEQFF. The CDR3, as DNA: TGTGCCACCAGCGGCGAAACTCCCGACAGCTCCTACAATGAGCAGTTCTTC.

The CDR3 sequence is CASGLANVNIQYF. DNA of the CDR3: TGTGCCAGTGGACTAGCTAATGTAAACATTCAGTACTTC. The gene calls are TRBV19 and TRBJ2-4; 8 nucleotides match TRBD2. The CDR3 sequence is 13 residues long. With V trimmed by 8 bases and J by 6 bases, 6 bases remained unmatched. Germline V gives CDR1 LNHDA, CDR2 SQIVND (reference sequence).

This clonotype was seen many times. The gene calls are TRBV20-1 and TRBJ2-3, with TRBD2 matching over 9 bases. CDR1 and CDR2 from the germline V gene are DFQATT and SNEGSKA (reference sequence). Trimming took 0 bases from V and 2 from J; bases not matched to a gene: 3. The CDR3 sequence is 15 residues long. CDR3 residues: CSARDSGRDTDTQYF. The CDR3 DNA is TGCAGTGCTAGAGATAGCGGGAGAGACACAGATACGCAGTATTTT.

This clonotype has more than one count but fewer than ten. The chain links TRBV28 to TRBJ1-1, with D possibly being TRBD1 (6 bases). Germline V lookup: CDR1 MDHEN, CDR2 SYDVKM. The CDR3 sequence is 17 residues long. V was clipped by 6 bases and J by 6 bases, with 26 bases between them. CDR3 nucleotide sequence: TGTGCCAGCAGCCGAAACAGGGCTATCATTCGTTTGGCTGAAGCTTTCTTT. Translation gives CASSRNRAIIRLAEAFF.

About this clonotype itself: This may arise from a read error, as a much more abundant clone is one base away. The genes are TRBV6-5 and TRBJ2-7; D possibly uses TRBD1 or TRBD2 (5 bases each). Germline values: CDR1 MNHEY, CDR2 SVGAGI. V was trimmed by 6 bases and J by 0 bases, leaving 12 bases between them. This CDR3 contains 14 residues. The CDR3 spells CASRADGASYEQYF. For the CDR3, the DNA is TGTGCCAGCAGGGCGGACGGGGCCTCCTACGAGCAGTACTTC.

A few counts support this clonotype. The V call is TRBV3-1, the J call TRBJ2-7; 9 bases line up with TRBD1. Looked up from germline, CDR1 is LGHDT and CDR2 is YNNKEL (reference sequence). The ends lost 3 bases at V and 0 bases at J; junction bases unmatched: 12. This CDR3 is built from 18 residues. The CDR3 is CASSHAGTGRSPSYEQYF. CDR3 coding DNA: TGTGCCAGCAGCCATGCCGGGACAGGGAGGTCACCCTCCTACGAGCAGTACTTC.

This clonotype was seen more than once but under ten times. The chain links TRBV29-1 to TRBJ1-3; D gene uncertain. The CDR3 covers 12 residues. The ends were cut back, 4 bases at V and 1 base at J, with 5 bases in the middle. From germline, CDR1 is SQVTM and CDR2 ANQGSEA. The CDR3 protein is CSVGGSGNTIYF. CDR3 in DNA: TGCAGCGTTGGCGGATCTGGAAACACCATATATTTT. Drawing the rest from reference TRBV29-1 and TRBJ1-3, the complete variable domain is SAVISQKPSRDICQRGTSLTIQCQVDSQVTMMFWYRQQPGQSLTLIATANQGSEATYESGFVIDKFPISRPNLTFSTLTVSNMSPEDSSIYLCSVGGSGNTIYFGEGSWLTVV.